This T cell receptor (beta chain) was observed in a study of early T cells in non-severe SARS-CoV-2 infection. Whole-study context: The input, bulk RNA from unsorted whole blood, was sequenced, and chains were unpaired. Study-wide results and caveats: VDJdb matching skewed toward anti-spike CD8 responses, missing private and CD4 specificities.

The TCR library protocol attached unique molecular identifiers to the individual cDNA molecules. TCRdb called the 5' RACE reads again in MiXCR, with one record for every CDR3 protein. The data show about 42,000 distinct CDR3 sequences, with about 7% seen just once and around 4.5% held by the top ten. This clonotype was detected only a few times. The target antigen is unknown. The TCR was taken from an adult who was a healthcare worker with PCR-confirmed SARS-CoV-2 infection or an uninfected control (not recorded which). Specimen: whole blood.

Here the CDR3 reads CASSWNTDTQYF. CDR3 sequence (DNA): TGTGCCAGCAGCTGGAACACAGATACGCAGTATTTT. The rearrangement links TRBV11-2 to TRBJ2-3, with D unresolved. V dropped 4 bases and J dropped 2 bases, with 4 bases sitting between them. From germline, CDR1 is SGHAT and CDR2 FQNNGV. The CDR3 has 12 residues.